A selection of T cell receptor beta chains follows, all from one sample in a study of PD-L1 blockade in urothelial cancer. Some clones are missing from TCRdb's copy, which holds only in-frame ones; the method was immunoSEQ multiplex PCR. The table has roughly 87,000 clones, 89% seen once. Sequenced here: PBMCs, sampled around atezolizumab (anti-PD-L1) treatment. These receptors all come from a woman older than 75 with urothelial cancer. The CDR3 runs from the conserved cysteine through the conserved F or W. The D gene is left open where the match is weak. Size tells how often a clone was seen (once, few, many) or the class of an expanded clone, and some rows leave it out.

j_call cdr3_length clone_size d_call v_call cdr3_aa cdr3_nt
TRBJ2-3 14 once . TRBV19 CASSIGLARDTQYF TGTGCCAGTAGTATTGGGCTAGCTCGGGATACGCAGTATTTT
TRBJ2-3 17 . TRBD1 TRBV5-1 CASSLALGGASTDTQYF TGCGCCAGCAGCTTGGCCCTAGGGGGCGCAAGCACAGATACGCAGTATTTT
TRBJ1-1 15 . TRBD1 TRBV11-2 CASSPGTGLNTEAFF TGTGCCAGCAGCCCAGGGACAGGGTTGAACACTGAAGCTTTCTTT
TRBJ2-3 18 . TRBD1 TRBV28 CASSGWAGGGTSTDTQYF TGTGCCAGCAGTGGGTGGGCAGGGGGTGGAACTAGCACAGATACGCAGTATTTT
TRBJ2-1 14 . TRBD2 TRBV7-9 CASILMGGINEQFF TGTGCCAGCATACTAATGGGGGGGATTAATGAGCAGTTCTTC
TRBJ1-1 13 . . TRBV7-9 CASSPGLNTEAFF TGTGCCAGCAGCCCAGGTTTGAACACTGAAGCTTTCTTT
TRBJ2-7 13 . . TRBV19 CASSTGTPYEQYF TGTGCCAGTAGTACTGGGACACCCTACGAGCAGTACTTC
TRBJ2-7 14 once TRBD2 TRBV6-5 CASSQREGMYEQYF TGTGCCAGCAGTCAGCGGGAGGGCATGTACGAGCAGTACTTC
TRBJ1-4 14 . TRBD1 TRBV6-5 CASNTGQGNEKLFF TGTGCCAGCAACACCGGACAGGGTAATGAAAAACTGTTTTTT
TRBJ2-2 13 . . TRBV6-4 CASSDRYTGELFF TGTGCCAGCAGTGACCGGTACACCGGGGAGCTGTTTTTT
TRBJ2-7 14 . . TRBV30 CAWSYAGTPYEQYF TGTGCCTGGAGCTATGCGGGAACCCCCTACGAGCAGTACTTC
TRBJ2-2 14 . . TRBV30 CAWSVLPNTGELFF TGTGCCTGGAGTGTACTTCCGAACACCGGGGAGCTGTTTTTT
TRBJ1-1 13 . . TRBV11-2 CASNSGAGTEAFF TGTGCCAGCAACTCAGGGGCCGGTACTGAAGCTTTCTTT
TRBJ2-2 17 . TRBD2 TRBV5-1 CASSFGLAGDKTGELFF TGCGCCAGCAGCTTTGGTCTAGCGGGAGACAAAACCGGGGAGCTGTTTTTT
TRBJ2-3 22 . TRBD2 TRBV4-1 CASSQDPPGLAGVSVSTDTQYF TGCGCCAGCAGCCAAGATCCCCCGGGACTAGCGGGAGTGTCGGTGAGCACAGATACGCAGTATTTT
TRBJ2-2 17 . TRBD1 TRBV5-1 CASSPVSGTVIFGELFF TGCGCCAGCAGCCCCGTCTCTGGGACAGTAATCTTCGGGGAGCTGTTTTTT
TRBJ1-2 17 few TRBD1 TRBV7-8 CASSPLRTGQNPHGYTF TGTGCCAGCAGCCCTCTTAGGACAGGGCAGAACCCCCATGGCTACACCTTC